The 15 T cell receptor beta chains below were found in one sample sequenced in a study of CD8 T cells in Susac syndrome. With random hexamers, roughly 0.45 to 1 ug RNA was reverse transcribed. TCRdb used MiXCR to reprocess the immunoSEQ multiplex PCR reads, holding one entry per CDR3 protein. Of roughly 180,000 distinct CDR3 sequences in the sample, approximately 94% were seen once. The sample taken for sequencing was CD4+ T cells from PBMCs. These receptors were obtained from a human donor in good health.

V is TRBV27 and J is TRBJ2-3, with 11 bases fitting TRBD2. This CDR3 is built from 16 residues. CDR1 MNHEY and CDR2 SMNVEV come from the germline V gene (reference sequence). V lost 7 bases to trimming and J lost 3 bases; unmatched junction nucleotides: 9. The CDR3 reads CASIAIAGGPTDTQYF. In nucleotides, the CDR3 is TGTGCCAGCATCGCGATAGCGGGAGGGCCGACAGATACGCAGTATTTT.

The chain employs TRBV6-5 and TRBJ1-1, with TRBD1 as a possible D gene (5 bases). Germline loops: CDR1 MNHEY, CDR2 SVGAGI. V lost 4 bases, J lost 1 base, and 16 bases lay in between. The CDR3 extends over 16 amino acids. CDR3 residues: CASSFLPGRANTEAFF. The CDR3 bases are TGTGCCAGCAGTTTTCTCCCGGGACGGGCGAACACTGAAGCTTTCTTT.

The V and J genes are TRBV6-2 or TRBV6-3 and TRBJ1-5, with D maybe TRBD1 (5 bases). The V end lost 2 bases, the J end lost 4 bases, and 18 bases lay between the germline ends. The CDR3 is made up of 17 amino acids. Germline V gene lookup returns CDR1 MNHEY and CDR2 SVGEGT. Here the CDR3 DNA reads TGTGCCAGCAGTTACCTCCTCGGCTGGGACGGAAATCAGCCCCAGCATTTT. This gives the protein CASSYLLGWDGNQPQHF.

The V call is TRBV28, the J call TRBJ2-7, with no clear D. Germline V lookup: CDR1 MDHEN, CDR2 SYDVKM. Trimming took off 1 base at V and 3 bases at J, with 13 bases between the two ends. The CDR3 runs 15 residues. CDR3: CASSLFPGWRYEQYF. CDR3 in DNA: TGTGCCAGCAGTTTATTTCCGGGCTGGCGCTACGAGCAGTACTTC.

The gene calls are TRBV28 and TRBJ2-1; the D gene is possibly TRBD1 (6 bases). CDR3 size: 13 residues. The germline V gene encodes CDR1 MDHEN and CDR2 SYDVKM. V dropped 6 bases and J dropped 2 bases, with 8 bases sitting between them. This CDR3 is CASRQGTYNEQFF. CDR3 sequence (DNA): TGTGCCAGCAGACAGGGTACCTACAATGAGCAGTTCTTC. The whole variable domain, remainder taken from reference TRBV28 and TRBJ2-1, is DVKVTQSSRYLVKRTGEKVFLECVQDMDHENMFWYRQDPGLGLRLIYFSYDVKMKEKGDIPEGYSVSREKKERFSLILESASTNQTSMYLCASRQGTYNEQFFGPGTRLTVL.

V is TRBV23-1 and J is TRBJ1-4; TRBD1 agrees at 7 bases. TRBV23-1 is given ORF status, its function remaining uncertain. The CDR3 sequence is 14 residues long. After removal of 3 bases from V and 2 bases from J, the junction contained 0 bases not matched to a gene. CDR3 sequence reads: CASSQGQTNEKLFF. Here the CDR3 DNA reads TGCGCCAGCAGTCAGGGACAGACTAATGAAAAACTGTTTTTT.

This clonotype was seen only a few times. The CDR3 loop reads CSVEGSGSPQETQYF. The CDR3 coding sequence is TGCAGCGTTGAAGGTAGCGGGAGTCCCCAAGAGACCCAGTACTTC. V gene TRBV29-1 combines with J gene TRBJ2-5; 9 nucleotides match TRBD2. V gave up 1 base and J gave up 1 base; unmatched junction bases: 4. This CDR3 spans 15 amino acids. The V gene's germline CDR1 is SQVTM and CDR2 ANQGSEA. The variable domain in full, completed from reference TRBV29-1 and TRBJ2-5, reads SAVISQKPSRDICQRGTSLTIQCQVDSQVTMMFWYRQQPGQSLTLIATANQGSEATYESGFVIDKFPISRPNLTFSTLTVSNMSPEDSSIYLCSVEGSGSPQETQYFGPGTRLLVL.

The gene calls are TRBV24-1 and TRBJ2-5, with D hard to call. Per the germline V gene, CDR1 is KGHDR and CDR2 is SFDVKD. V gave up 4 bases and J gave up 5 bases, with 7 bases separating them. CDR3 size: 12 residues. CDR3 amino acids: CATSEDGETQYF. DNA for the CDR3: TGTGCCACCAGTGAGGACGGGGAGACCCAGTACTTC.

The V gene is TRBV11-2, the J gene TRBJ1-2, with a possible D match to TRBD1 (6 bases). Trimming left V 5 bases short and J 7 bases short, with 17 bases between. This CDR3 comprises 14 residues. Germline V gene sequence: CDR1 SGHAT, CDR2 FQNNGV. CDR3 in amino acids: CASSAGVVNVGYTF. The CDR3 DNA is TGTGCCAGCAGCGCAGGGGTTGTCAACGTTGGCTACACCTTC. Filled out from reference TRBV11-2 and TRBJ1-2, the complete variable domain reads EAGVAQSPRYKIIEKRQSVAFWCNPISGHATLYWYQQILGQGPKLLIQFQNNGVVDDSQLPKDRFSAERLKGVDSTLKIQPAKLEDSAVYLCASSAGVVNVGYTFGSGTRLTVV.

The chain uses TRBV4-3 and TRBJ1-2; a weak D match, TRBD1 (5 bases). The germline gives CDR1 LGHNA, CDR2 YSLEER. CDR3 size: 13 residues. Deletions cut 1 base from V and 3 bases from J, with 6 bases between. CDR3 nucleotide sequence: TGCGCCAGCAGCCAAGGGGACGACTATGGCTACACCTTC. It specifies CASSQGDDYGYTF.

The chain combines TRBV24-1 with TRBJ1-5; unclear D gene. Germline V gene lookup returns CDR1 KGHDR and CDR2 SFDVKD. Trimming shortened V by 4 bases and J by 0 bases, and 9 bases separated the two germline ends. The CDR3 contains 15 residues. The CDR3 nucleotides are TGTGCCACCAGTGACCCGAGGAGTAGCAATCAGCCCCAGCATTTT. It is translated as CATSDPRSSNQPQHF.

Here the CDR3 DNA reads TGCAGTGCTATTGCCGGGAGTGAGCAGTACTTC. Translation gives CSAIAGSEQYF. The V call is TRBV20-1, the J call TRBJ2-7, with TRBD2 as a possible D gene (6 bases). The V end was cut by 4 bases, the J end by 7 bases, with 11 bases between. The CDR3 consists of 11 residues. Germline V gene sequence: CDR1 DFQATT, CDR2 SNEGSKA (reference sequence).

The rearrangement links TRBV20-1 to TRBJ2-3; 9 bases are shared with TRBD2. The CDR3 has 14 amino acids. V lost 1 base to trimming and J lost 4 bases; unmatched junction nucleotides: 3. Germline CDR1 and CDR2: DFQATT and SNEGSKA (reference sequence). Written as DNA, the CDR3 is TGCAGTGCTAGAGTGCTAGCGGGATCAGATACGCAGTATTTT. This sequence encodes CSARVLAGSDTQYF.

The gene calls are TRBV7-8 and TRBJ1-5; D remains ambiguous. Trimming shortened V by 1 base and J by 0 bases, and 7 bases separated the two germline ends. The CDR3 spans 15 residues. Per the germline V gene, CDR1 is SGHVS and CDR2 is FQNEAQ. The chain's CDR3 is CASSLVGNSNQPQHF. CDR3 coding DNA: TGTGCCAGCAGCTTAGTCGGGAATAGCAATCAGCCCCAGCATTTT. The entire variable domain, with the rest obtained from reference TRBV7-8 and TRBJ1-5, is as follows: GAGVSQSPRYKVAKRGQDVALRCDPISGHVSLFWYQQALGQGPEFLTYFQNEAQLDKSGLPSDRFFAERPEGSVSTLKIQRTQQEDSAVYLCASSLVGNSNQPQHFGDGTRLSIL.

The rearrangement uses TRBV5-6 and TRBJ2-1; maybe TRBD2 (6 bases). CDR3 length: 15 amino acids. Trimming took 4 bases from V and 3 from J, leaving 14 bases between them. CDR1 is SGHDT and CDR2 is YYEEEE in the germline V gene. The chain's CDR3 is CASSLLAYGYNEQFF. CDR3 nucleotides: TGTGCCAGCAGCCTTCTAGCGTACGGCTACAATGAGCAGTTCTTC.